This record looks at one T cell receptor beta chain sequence and its context. CDR3 length: 15 residues. Trimming at V came to 6 bases and at J to 1 base, leaving 7 bases not matched to a gene. This record comes from a study of T-cell memory formation after mild COVID-19. On the study more broadly: In these data, TCR clusters were largely donor specific.

TCRdb independently ran MiXCR on the 5' RACE reads; one entry per CDR3 protein. The sample shows some 120,000 distinct CDR3 sequences, about 5.9% of them seen only once. The source of this sequence is an adult woman who had mild COVID-19 (a few samples of this study predate the infection). Cell type and time point are not known. The sequenced material came from PBMCs or a T cell subset sorted from them (not recorded which). The J gene is TRBJ1-1, the V gene TRBV12-3 or TRBV12-4; 8 bases line up with TRBD1. CDR3 nucleotide sequence: TGTGCCAGCAGACCCGGACAGGGAGGGAACACTGAAGCTTTCTTT. This translates into CASRPGQGGNTEAFF.